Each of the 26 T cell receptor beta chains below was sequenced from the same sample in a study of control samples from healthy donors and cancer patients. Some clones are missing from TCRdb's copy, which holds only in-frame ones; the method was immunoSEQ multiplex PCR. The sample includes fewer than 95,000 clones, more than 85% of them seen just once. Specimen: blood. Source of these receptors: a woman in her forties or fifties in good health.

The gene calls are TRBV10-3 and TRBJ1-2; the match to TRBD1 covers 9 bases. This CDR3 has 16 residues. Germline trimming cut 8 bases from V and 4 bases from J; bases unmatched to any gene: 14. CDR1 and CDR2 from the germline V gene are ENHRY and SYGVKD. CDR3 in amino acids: CAIRPIGDRALYGYTF. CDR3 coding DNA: TGTGCCATCCGCCCTATAGGGGACAGGGCCCTCTATGGCTACACCTTC.

Written as DNA, the CDR3 is TGCAGCGTTGAGGGGACACGGGGTTCACCCCTCCACTTT. Its translation is CSVEGTRGSPLHF. The J gene is TRBJ1-6, the V gene TRBV29-1; D is perhaps TRBD1 (6 bases). This CDR3 is 13 amino acids long. The V end was cut by 3 bases, the J end by 9 bases, with 12 bases between. Germline-derived CDR1 and CDR2 are SQVTM and ANQGSEA.

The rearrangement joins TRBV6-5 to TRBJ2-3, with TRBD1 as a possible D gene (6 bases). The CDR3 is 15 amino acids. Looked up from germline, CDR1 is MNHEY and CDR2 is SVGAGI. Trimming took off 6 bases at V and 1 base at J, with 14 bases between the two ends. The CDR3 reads CASSIQTGRTDTQYF. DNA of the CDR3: TGTGCCAGCAGCATCCAAACAGGGCGCACAGATACGCAGTATTTT.

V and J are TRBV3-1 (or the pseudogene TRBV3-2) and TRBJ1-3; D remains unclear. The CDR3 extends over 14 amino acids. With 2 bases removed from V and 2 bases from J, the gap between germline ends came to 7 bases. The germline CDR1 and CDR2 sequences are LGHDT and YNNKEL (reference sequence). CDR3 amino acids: CASSQPGPGNTIYF. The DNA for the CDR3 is TGTGCCAGCAGCCAACCTGGGCCTGGAAACACCATATATTTT.

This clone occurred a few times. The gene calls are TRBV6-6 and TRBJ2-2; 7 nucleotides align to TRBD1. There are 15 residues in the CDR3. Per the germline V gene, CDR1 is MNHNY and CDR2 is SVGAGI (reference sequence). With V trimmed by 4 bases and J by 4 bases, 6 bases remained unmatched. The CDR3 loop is CASSFLQGSTGELFF. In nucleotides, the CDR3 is TGTGCCAGCAGTTTCTTACAGGGGTCCACCGGGGAGCTGTTTTTT.

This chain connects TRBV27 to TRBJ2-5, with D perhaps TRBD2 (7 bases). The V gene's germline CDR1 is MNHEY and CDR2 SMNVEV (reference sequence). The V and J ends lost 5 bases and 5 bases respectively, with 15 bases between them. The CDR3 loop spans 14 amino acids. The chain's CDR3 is CASSPLRGGETQYF. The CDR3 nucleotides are TGTGCCAGCAGTCCCCTAAGGGGGGGGGAGACCCAGTACTTC.

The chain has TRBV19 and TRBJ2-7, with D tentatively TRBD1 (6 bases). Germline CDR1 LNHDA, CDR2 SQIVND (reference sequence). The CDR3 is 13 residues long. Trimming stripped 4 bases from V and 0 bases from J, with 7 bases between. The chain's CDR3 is CASSRDTSYEQYF. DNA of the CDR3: TGTGCCAGTAGTAGGGACACCTCCTACGAGCAGTACTTC.

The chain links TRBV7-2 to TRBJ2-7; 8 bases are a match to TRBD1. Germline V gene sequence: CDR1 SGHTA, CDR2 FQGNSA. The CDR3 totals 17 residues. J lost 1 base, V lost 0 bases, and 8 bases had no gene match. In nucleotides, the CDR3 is TGTGCCAGCAGCTTAGCTCTTGGGGACAGGTCGTCCTACGAGCAGTACTTC. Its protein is CASSLALGDRSSYEQYF.

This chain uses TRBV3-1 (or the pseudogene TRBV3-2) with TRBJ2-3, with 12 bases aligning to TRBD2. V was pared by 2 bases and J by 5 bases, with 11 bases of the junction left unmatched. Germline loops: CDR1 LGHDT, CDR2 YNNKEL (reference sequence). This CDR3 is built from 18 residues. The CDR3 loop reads CASSQHGTGTSGQDTQYF. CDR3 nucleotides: TGTGCCAGCAGCCAACATGGAACCGGGACTAGCGGGCAAGATACGCAGTATTTT.

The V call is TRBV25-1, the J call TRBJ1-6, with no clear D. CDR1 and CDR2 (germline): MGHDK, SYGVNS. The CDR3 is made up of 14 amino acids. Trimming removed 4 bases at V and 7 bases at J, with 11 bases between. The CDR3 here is CASSGQFRNSPLHF. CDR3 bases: TGTGCCAGCAGTGGTCAGTTCAGGAATTCACCCCTCCACTTT.

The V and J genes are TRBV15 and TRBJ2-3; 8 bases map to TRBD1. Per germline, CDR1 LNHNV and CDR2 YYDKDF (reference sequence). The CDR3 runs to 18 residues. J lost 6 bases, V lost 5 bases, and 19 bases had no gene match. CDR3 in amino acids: CATSREGNRGSSWDTQYF. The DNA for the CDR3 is TGTGCCACCAGCCGTGAAGGGAACAGGGGGAGCTCCTGGGATACGCAGTATTTT.

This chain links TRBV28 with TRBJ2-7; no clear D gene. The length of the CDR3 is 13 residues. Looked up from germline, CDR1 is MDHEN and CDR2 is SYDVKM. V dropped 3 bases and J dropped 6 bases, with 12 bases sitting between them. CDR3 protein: CASSLKGSLEQYF. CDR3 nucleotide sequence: TGTGCCAGCAGTTTGAAAGGGTCCCTCGAGCAGTACTTC.

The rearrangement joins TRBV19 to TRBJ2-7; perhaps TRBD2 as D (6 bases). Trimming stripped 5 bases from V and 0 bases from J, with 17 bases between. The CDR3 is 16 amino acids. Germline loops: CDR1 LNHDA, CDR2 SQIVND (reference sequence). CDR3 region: CASSPMGLRSSYEQYF. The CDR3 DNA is TGTGCCAGTAGTCCCATGGGACTGAGGAGCTCCTACGAGCAGTACTTC.

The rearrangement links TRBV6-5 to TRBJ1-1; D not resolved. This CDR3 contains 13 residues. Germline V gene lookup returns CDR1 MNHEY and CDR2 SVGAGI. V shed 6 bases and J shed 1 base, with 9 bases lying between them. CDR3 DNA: TGTGCCAGCAGGCCTACGGGGAACACTGAAGCTTTCTTT. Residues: CASRPTGNTEAFF.

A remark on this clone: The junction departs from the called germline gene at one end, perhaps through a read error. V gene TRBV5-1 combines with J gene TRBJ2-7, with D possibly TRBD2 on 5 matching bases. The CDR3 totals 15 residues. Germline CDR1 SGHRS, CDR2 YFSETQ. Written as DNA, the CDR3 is TGCGCCAGCAGTTTGGACGACTACTCCTCCTACGAGCAGTACTTC. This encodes CASSLDDYSSYEQYF.

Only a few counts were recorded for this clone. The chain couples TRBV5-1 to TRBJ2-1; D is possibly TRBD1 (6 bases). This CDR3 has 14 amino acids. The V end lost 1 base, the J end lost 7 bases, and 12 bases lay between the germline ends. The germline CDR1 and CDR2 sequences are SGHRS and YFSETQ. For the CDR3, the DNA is TGCGCCAGCAGCTTGAATGCAGGGGCGAATGAGCAGTTCTTC. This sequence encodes CASSLNAGANEQFF.

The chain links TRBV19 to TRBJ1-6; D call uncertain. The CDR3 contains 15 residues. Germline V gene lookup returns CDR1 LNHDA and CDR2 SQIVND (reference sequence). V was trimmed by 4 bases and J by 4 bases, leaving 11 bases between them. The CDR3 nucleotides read TGTGCCAGTAGTAACAGAGTTTCATATAATTCACCCCTCCACTTT. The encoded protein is CASSNRVSYNSPLHF.

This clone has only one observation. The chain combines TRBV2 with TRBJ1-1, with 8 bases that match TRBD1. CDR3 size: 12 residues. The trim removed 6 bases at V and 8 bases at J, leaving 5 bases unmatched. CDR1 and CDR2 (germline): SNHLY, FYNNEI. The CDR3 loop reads CASSLDRVEAFF. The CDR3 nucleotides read TGTGCCAGCAGCCTGGACAGGGTCGAAGCTTTCTTT.

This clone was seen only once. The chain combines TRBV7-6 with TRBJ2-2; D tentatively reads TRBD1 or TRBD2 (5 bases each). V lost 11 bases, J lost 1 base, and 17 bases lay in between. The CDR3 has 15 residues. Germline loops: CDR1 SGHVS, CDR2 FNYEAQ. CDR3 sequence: CAGWDDILNTGELFF. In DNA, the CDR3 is TGTGCCGGATGGGACGATATACTGAACACCGGGGAGCTGTTTTTT.

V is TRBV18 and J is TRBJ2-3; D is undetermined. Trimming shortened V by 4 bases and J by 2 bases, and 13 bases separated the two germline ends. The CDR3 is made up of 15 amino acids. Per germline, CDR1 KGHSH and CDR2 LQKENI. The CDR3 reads CASSLNPQTTDTQYF. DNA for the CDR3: TGTGCCAGCTCACTTAATCCACAGACCACAGATACGCAGTATTTT.

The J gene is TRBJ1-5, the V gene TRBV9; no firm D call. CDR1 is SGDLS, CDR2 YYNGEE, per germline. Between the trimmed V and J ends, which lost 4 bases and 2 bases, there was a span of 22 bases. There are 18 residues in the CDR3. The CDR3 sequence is CASSTPRRTGRGNQPQHF. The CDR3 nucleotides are TGTGCCAGCAGCACGCCCCGAAGGACGGGAAGGGGCAATCAGCCCCAGCATTTT.

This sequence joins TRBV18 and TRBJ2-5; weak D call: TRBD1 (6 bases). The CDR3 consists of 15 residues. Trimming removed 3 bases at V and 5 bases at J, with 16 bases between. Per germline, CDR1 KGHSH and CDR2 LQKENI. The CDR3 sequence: CASSPSRGMVETQYF. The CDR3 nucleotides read TGTGCCAGCTCACCTTCCAGGGGAATGGTCGAGACCCAGTACTTC.

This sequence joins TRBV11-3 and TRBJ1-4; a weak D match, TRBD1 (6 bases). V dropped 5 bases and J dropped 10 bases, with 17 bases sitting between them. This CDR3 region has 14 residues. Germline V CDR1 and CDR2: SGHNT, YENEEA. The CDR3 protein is CASSLIRGRGKLFF. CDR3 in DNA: TGTGCCAGCAGCCTAATCCGGGGGCGCGGAAAACTGTTTTTT.

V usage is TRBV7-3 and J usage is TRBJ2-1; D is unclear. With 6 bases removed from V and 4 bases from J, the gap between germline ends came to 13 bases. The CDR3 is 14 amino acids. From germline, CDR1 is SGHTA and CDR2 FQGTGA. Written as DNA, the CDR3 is TGTGCCAGCAGTTTGGGGATGGGGTACAATGAGCAGTTCTTC. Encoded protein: CASSLGMGYNEQFF. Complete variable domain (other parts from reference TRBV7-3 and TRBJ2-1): GAGVSQTPSNKVTEKGKYVELRCDPISGHTALYWYRQSLGQGPEFLIYFQGTGAADDSGLPNDRFFAVRPEGSVSTLKIQRTERGDSAVYLCASSLGMGYNEQFFGPGTRLTVL.

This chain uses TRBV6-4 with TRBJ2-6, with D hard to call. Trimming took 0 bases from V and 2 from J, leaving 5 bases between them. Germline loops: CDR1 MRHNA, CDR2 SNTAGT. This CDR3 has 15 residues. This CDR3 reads CASSDSWTGANVLTF. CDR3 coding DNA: TGTGCCAGCAGTGACTCGTGGACTGGGGCCAACGTCCTGACTTTC.

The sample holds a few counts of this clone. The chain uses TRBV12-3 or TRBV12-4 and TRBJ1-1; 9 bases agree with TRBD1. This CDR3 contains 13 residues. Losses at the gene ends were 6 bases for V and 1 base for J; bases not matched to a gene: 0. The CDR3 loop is CASRDRGNTEAFF. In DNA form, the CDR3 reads TGTGCCAGCAGGGACAGGGGGAACACTGAAGCTTTCTTT.